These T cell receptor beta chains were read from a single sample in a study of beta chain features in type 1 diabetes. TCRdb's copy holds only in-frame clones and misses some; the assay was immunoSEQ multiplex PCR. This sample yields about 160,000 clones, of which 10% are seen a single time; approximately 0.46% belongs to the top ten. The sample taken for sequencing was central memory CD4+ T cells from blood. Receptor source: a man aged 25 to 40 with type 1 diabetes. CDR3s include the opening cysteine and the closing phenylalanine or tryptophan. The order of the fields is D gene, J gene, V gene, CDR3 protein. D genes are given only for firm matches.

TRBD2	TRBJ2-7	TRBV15	CATSARTSEGEQYF
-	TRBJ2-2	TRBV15	CATSRGGSTGELFF
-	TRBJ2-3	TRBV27	CASSLRSVNADTQYF
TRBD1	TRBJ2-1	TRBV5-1	CASSLGGTGVANEQFF
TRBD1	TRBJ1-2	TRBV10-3	CAISDQADAGGGYTF
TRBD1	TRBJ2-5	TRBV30	CAWSPWDSQETQYF
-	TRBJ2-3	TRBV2	CASMGQAGDTQYF
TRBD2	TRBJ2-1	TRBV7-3	CASRPAAASGREDNEQFF
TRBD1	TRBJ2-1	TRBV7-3	CASSTGAAHGNEQFF
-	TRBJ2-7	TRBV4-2	CASSQAGQSYEQYF
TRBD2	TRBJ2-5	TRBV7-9	CASSLTSGRETQYF
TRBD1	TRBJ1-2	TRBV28	CASSPPATGFDYGYTF
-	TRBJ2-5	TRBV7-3	CASSKRQEETQYF
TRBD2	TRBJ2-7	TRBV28	CASSEHGTSGRHEQYF
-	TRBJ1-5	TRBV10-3	CAIRPGLEGNQPQHF
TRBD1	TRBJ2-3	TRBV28	CASRLPGQGPHTQYF
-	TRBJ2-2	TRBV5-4	CASSLGGTVGNGELFF
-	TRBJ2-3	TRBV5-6	CASSFGRGYTQYF
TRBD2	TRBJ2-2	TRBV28	CASSLLPSGTVGELFF
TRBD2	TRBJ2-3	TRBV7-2	CASSSRAGGAVDTQYF
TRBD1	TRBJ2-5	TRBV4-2	CASSAQGIQETQYF
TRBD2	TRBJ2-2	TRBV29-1	CSARGGWTGELFF
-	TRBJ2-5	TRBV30	CAWTWGGTQYF
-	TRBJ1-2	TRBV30	CAGGGGYGYTF
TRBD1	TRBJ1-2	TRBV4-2	CASSQEHGTGTNYGYTF
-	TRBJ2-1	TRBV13	CASSLALGGDRVHNEQFF
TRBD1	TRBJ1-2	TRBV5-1	CASTLGQGAYGYTF
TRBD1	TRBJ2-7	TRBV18	CASSRDGTGTYEQYF
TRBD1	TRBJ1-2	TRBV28	CASSPGGDYGYTF
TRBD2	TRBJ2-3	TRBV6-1	CARSSGSGTDTQYF
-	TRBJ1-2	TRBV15	CATSRDRRTSHGYTF
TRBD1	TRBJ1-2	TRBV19	CASSRQGTYGYTF
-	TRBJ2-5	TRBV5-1	CASSPQQVQETQYF
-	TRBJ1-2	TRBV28	CASRTDTYGYTF
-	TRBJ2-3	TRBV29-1	CSVELRSTDTQYF
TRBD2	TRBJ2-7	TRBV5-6	CASSSPGLASLEQYF
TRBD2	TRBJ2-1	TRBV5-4	CASSDPSGSHSYNEQFF